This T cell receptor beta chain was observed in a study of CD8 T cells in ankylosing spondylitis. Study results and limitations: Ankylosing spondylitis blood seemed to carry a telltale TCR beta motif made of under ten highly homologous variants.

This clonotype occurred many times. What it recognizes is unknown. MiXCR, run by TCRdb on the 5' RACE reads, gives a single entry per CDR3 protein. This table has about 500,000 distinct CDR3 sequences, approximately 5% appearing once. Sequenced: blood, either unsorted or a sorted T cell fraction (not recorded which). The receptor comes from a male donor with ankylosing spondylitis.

CDR3 coding DNA: TGTGCCAGCAAGCGAATGGACACTGAAGCTTTCTTT. Its translation: CASKRMDTEAFF. The chain has TRBV6-5 and TRBJ1-1; D not resolved. The CDR3 contains 12 residues. Germline assignment: CDR1 MNHEY and CDR2 SVGAGI. Trimming cost V 7 bases and J 3 bases, with 9 bases left between them.